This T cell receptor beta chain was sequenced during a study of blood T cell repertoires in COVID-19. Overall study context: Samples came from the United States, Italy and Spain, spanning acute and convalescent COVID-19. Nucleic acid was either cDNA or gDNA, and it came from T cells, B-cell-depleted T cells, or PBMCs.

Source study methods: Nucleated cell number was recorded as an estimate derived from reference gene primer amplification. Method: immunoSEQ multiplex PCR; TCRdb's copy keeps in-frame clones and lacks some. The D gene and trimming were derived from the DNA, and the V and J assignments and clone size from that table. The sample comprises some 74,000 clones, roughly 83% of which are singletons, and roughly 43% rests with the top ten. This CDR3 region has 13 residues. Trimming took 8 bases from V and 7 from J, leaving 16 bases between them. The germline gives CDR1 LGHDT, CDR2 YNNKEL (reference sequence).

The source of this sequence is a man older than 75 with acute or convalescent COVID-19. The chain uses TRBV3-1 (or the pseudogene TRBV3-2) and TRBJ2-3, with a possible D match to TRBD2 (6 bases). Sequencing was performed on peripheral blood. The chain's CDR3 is CASVGGELNTQYF. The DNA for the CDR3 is TGTGCCAGCGTCGGCGGGGAGCTAAATACGCAGTATTTT.